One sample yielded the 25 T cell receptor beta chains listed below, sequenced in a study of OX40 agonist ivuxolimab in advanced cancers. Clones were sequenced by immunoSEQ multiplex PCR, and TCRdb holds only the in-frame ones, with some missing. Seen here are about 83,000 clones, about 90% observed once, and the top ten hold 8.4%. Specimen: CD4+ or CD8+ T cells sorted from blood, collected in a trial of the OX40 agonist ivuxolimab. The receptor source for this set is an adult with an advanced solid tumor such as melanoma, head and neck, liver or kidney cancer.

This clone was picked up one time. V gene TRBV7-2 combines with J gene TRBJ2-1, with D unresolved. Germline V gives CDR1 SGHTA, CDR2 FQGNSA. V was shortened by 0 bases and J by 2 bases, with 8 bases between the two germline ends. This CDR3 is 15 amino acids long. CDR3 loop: CASSLAGLPYNEQFF. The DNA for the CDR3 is TGTGCCAGCAGCTTAGCGGGTCTTCCCTACAATGAGCAGTTCTTC.

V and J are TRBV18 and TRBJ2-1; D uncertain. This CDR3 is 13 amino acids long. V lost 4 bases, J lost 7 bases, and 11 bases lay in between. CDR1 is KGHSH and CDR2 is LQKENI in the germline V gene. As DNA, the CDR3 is TGTGCCAGCTCACTCGCGGACGGGAATGAGCAGTTCTTC. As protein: CASSLADGNEQFF.

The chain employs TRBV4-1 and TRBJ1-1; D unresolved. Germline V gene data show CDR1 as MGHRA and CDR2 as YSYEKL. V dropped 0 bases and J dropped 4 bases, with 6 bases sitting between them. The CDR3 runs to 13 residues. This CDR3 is CASSQEGFTEAFF. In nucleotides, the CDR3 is TGCGCCAGCAGCCAAGAAGGATTCACTGAAGCTTTCTTT.

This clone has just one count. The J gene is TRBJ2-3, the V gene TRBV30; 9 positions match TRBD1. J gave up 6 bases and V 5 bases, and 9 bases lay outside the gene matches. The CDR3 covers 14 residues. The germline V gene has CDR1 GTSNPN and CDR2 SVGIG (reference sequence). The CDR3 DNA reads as TGTGCCTGGGAACTCGGGACAGGGACCGATACGCAGTATTTT. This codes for CAWELGTGTDTQYF.

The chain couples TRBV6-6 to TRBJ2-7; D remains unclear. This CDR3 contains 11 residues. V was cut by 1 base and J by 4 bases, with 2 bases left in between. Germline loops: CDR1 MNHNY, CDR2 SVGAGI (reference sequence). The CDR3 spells CASSYLYEQYF. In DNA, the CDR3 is TGTGCCAGCAGTTACTTGTACGAGCAGTACTTC.

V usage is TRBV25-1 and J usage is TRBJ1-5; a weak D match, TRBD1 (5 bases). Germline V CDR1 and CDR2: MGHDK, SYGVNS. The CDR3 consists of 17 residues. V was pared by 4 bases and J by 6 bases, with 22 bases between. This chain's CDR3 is CASSGIDKSGRRQPQHF. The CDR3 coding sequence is TGTGCCAGCAGTGGAATAGATAAGTCGGGGCGACGTCAGCCCCAGCATTTT.

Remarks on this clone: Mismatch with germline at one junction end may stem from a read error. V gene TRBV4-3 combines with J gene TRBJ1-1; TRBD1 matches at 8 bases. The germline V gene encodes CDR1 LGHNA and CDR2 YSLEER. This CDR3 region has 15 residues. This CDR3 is CASGQYPTGATEAFF. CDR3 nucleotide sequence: TGCGCCAGCGGCCAATATCCGACAGGGGCCACTGAAGCTTTCTTT.

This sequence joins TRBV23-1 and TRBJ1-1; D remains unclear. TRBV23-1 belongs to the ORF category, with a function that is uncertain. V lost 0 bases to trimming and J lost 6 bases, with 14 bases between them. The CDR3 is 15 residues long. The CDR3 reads CASSQSPGRPSEAFF. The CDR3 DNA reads TGCGCCAGCAGTCAATCGCCAGGTCGGCCGTCTGAAGCTTTCTTT.

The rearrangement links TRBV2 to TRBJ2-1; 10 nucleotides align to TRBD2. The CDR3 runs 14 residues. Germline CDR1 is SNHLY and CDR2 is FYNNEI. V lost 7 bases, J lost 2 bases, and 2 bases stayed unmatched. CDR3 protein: CASKREGTYNEQFF. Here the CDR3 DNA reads TGTGCCAGCAAGCGGGAGGGGACCTACAATGAGCAGTTCTTC.

The CDR3 bases are TGTGCCAGCAGTTTCTTTTCTTATGGGGCCGGCCCATTTTATGGCTACACCTTC. Its translation is CASSFFSYGAGPFYGYTF. The gene calls are TRBV28 and TRBJ1-2, with D tentatively TRBD1 (5 bases). V lost 3 bases to trimming and J lost 5 bases, with 25 bases between them. The CDR3 loop spans 18 amino acids. Germline CDR1 and CDR2: MDHEN and SYDVKM.

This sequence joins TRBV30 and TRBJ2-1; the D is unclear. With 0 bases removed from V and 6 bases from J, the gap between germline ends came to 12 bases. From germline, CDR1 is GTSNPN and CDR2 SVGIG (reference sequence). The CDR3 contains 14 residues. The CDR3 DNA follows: TGTGCCTGGAGTGTACCACTTGAGAGCAATGAGCAGTTCTTC. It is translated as CAWSVPLESNEQFF.

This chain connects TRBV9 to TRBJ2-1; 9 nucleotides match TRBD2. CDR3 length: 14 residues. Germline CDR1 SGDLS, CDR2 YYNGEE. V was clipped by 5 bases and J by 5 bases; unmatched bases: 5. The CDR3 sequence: CASRRGGLNNEQFF. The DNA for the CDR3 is TGTGCCAGCAGGCGGGGGGGCCTGAACAATGAGCAGTTCTTC.

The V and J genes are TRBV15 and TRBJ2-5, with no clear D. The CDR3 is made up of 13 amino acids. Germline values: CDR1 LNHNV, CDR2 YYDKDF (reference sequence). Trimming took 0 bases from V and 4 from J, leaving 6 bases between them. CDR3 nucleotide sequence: TGTGCCACCAGCAGAGATGTTGCAGAGACCCAGTACTTC. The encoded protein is CATSRDVAETQYF. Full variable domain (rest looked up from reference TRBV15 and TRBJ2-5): DAMVIQNPRYQVTQFGKPVTLSCSQTLNHNVMYWYQQKSSQAPKLLFHYYDKDFNNEADTPDNFQSRRPNTSFCFLDIRSPGLGDTAMYLCATSRDVAETQYFGPGTRLLVL.

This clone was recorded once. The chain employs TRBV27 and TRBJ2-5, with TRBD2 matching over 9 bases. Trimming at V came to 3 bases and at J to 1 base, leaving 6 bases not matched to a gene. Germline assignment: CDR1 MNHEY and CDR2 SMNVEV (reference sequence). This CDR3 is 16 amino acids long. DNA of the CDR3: TGTGCCAGCAGTTTCGGGGCGGGAGGGCGCCAAGAGACCCAGTACTTC. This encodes CASSFGAGGRQETQYF.

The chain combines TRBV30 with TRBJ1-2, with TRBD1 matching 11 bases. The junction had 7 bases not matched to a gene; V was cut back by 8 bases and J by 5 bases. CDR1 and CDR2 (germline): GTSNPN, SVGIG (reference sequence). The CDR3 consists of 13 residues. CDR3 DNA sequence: TGTGCCAGCGACTGGGACAGGGGGTATGGCTACACCTTC. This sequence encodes CASDWDRGYGYTF.

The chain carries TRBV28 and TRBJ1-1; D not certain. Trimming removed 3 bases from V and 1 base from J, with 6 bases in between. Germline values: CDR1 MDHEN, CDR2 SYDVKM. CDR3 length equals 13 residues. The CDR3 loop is CASSFSENTEAFF. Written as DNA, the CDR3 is TGTGCCAGCAGTTTCTCAGAGAACACTGAAGCTTTCTTT.

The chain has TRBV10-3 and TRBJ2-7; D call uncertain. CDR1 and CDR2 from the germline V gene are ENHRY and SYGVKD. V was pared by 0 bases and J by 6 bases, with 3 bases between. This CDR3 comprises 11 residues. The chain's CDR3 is CAISESVEQYF. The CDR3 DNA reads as TGTGCCATCAGTGAGTCGGTCGAGCAGTACTTC.

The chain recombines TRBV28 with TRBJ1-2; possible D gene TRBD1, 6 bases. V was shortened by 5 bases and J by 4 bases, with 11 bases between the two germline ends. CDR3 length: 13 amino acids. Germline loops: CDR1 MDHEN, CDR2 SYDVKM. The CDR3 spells CASSGGRTYGYTF. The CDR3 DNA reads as TGTGCCAGCAGTGGGGGGCGGACCTATGGCTACACCTTC.

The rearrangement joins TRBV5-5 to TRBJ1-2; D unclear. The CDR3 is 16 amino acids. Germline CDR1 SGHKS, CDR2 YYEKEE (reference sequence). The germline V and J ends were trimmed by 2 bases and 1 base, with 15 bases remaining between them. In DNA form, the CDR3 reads TGTGCCAGCAGCTTAAACAGAGTCCCATATAACTATGGCTACACCTTC. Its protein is CASSLNRVPYNYGYTF.

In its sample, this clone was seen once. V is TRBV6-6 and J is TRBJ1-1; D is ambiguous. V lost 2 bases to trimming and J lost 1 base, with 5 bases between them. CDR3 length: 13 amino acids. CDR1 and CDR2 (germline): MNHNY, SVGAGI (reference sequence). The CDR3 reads CASSYVENTEAFF. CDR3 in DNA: TGTGCCAGCAGTTACGTTGAGAACACTGAAGCTTTCTTT.

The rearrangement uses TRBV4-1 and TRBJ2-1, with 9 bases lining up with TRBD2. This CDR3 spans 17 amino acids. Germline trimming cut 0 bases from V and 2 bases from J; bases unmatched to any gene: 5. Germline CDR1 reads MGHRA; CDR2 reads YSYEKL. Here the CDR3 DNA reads TGCGCCAGCAGCCAAGATCATGCTAGCGGGACCTACAATGAGCAGTTCTTC. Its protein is CASSQDHASGTYNEQFF.

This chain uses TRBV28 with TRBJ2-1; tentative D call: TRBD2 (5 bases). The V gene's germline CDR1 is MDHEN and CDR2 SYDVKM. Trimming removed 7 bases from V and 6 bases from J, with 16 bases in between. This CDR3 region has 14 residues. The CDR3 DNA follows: TGTGCCAGCACCAGTAGAGCGGACCTCAATGAGCAGTTCTTC. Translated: CASTSRADLNEQFF.

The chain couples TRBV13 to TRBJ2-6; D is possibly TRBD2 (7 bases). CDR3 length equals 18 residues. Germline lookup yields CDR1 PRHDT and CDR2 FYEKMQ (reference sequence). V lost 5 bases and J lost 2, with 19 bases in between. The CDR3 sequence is CASSPFGEGVAGANVLTF. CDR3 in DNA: TGTGCCAGCAGCCCCTTTGGGGAGGGGGTGGCTGGGGCCAACGTCCTGACTTTC.

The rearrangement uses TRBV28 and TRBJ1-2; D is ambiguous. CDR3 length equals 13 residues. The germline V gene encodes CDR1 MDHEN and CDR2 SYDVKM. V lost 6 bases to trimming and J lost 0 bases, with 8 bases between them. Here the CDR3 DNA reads TGTGCCAGCAGAGACGTAACTAACTATGGCTACACCTTC. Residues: CASRDVTNYGYTF.

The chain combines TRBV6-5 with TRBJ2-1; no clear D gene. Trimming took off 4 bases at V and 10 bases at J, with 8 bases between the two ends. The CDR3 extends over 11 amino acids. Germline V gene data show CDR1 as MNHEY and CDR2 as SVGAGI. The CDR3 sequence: CASSWGSEQFF. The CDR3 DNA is TGTGCCAGCAGTTGGGGAAGCGAGCAGTTCTTC.